The 2 T cell receptor beta chains given below trace back to one sample, sequenced in a study of vaccination effects on CD4 cells after COVID-19. Pools of viral peptides were used by the ViraFEST assay to expand antigen-specific CD4+ T cells ahead of sequencing. Subsequent to roughly 10 days of culture, CD4+ T cells were isolated. Subjects were given two BNT162b2 or mRNA-1273 vaccine doses. These receptors are not linked to any known antigen. The assay was immunoSEQ multiplex PCR, and TCRdb's table has in-frame clones only and misses some. Among some 74,000 clones listed, around 80% were seen once. This sample comprised CD4+ T cells from PBMCs cultured with HCoV-229E spike peptides, obtained after COVID-19 vaccination. The receptors originated from a human donor who received a COVID-19 vaccine.

This rearrangement joins TRBV5-1 to TRBJ2-7; perhaps TRBD2 as D (6 bases). Germline CDR1 reads SGHRS; CDR2 reads YFSETQ. CDR3 length: 15 amino acids. The V end was cut by 3 bases, the J end by 2 bases, with 15 bases between. The CDR3 nucleotides are TGCGCCAGCAGCTGGTCCCTTGGAGGGCCCTACGAGCAGTACGTC. Its protein product is CASSWSLGGPYEQYV.

This chain links TRBV4-3 with TRBJ1-5, with D unclear. V gave up 0 bases and J gave up 2 bases, with 5 bases separating them. The CDR3 contains 14 residues. Germline-derived CDR1 and CDR2 are LGHNA and YSLEER. CDR3 coding DNA: TGCGCCAGCAGCCAAGAGTGGGGCAATCAGCCCCAGCATTTT. Amino acids: CASSQEWGNQPQHF.